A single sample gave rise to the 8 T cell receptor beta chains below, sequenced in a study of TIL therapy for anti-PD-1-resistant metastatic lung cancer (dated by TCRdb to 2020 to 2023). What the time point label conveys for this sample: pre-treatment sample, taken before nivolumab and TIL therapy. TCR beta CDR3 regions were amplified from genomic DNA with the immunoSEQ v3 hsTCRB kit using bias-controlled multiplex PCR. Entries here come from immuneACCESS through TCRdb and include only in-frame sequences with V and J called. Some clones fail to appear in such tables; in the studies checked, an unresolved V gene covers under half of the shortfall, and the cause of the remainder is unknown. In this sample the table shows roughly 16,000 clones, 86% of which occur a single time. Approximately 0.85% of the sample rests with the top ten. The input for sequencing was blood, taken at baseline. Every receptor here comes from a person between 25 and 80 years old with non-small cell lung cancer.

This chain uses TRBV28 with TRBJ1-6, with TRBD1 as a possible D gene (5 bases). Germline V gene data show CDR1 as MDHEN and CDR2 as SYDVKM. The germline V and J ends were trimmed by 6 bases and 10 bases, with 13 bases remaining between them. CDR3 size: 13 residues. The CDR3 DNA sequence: TGTGCCAGCAGCAAAAACAGGCGATCACCCCTCCACTTT. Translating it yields CASSKNRRSPLHF.

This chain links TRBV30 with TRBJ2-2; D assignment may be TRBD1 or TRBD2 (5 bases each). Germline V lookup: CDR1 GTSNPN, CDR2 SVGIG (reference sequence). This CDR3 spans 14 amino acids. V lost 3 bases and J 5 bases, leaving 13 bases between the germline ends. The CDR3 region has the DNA TGTGCCTGGAGCTCGGGGCGCCGGACCGGGGAGCTGTTTTTT. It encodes CAWSSGRRTGELFF.

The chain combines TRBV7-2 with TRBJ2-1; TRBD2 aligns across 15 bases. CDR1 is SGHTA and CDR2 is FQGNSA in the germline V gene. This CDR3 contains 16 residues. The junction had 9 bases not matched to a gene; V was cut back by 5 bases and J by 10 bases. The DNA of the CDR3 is TGTGCCAGCAGCGCCCGCGCTGGACTAGCGGGGGGGGAGCAGTTCTTC. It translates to CASSARAGLAGGEQFF. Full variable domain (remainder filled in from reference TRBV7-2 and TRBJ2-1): GAGVSQSPSNKVTEKGKDVELRCDPISGHTALYWYRQSLGQGLEFLIYFQGNSAPDKSGLPSDRFSAERTGGSVSTLTIQRTQQEDSAVYLCASSARAGLAGGEQFFGPGTRLTVL.

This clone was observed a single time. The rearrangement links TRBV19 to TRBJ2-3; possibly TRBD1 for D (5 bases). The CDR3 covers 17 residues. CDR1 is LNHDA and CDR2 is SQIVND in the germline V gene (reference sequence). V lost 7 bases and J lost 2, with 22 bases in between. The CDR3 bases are TGTGCCAGTACCTCCCGTAGGACAACGAAGCCCACAGATACGCAGTATTTT. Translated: CASTSRRTTKPTDTQYF.

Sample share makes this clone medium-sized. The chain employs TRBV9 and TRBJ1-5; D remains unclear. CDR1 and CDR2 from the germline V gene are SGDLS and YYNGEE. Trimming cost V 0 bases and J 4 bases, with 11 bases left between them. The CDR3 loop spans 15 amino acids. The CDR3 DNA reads TGTGCCAGCAGCGTAGACGGCCGCCCAAATCAGCCCCAGCATTTT. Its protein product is CASSVDGRPNQPQHF.

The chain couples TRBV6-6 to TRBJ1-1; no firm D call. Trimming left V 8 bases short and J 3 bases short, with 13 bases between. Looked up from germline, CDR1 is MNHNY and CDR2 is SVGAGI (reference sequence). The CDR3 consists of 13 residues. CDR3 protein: CASSDRRYTEAFF. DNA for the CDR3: TGTGCCAGCTCAGACCGCCGATACACTGAAGCTTTCTTT.

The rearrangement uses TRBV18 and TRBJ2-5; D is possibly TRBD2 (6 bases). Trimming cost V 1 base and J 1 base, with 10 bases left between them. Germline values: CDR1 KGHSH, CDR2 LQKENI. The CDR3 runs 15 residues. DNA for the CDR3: TGTGCCAGCTCACCACGCGGGGAAACCCAAGAGACCCAGTACTTC. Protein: CASSPRGETQETQYF.

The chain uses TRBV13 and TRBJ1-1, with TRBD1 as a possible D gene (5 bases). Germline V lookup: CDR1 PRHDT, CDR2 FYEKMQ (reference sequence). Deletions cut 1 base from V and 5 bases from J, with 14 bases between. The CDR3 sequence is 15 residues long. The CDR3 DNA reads TGTGCCAGCAGCTTAGTTCTGCAGGGAATGACTGAAGCTTTCTTT. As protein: CASSLVLQGMTEAFF.